This T cell receptor beta chain was observed in a study of T cell changes during pregnancy in multiple sclerosis. Sequencing used immunoSEQ multiplex PCR; TCRdb keeps in-frame clones, though not all of them. The sample includes 71,000 or so clones, 85% to 95% of them seen just once. Germline CDR1 is SNHLY and CDR2 is FYNNEI. The CDR3 contains 16 residues. Trimming at V came to 4 bases and at J to 0 bases, leaving 5 bases not matched to a gene. The material sequenced was peripheral blood, taken in the third trimester of pregnancy. This TCR was recovered from a female donor with multiple sclerosis, enrolled in a pregnancy study. This chain connects TRBV2 to TRBJ2-3; TRBD2 matches 9 bases. The CDR3 spells CASSVLAGYSTDTQYF. The CDR3 DNA follows: TGTGCCAGCAGTGTCCTAGCGGGGTATAGCACAGATACGCAGTATTTT. The whole variable domain, remainder taken from reference TRBV2 and TRBJ2-3, is EPEVTQTPSHQVTQMGQEVILRCVPISNHLYFYWYRQILGQKVEFLVSFYNNEISEKSEIFDDQFSVERPDGSNFTLKIRSTKLEDSAMYFCASSVLAGYSTDTQYFGPGTRLTVL.